This T cell receptor (beta chain) was sequenced for a study of T cell repertoires in cytomegalovirus infection. Turning to the study itself: CMV epitopes used comprised recently identified HLA-C-restricted ones and well-studied HLA-B-restricted ones. Evidence of both CMV infection and a matching HLA type came from public TCR beta signatures. Study conclusions and caveats: HLA-C-restricted CMV-specific TCR beta clonotypes were dominant in the ex vivo response.

Comment on this clonotype: Antigen unknown.

The CDR3 extends over 12 amino acids. Trimming shortened V by 8 bases and J by 4 bases, and 9 bases separated the two germline ends. Germline V gene lookup returns CDR1 SGHTA and CDR2 FQGNSA. TCRdb reprocessed the reads with MiXCR, giving one entry per CDR3 protein. The data hold approximately 500,000 distinct CDR3 sequences, with about 33% observed a single time. The source was cultured PBMCs, collected from culture after CMV antigen stimulation. This TCR was recovered from a human donor in good health (CMV status not recorded). Some clones in this sample may be carry-over from other donors' samples. V and J are TRBV7-2 and TRBJ2-1; D is unclear. The DNA of the CDR3 is TGTGCCAGCGGGTGGGGTTACAATGAGCAGTTCTTC. Translated, it gives CASGWGYNEQFF.